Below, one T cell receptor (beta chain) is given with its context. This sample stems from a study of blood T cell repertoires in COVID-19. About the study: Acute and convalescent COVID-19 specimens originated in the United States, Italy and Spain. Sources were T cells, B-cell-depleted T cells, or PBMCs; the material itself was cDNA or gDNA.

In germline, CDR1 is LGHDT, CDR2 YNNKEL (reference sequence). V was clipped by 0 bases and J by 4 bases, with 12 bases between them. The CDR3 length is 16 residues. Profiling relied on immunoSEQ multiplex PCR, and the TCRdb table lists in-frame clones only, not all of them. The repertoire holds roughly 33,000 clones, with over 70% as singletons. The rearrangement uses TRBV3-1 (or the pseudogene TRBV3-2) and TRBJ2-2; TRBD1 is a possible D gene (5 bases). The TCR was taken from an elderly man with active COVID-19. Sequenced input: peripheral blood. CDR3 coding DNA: TGTGCCAGCAGCCAAGATCTAGGGGCAGCCACCGGGGAGCTGTTTTTT. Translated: CASSQDLGAATGELFF.